The source of this TCR beta chain is a study of T cells in Graves' hyperthyroidism and ophthalmopathy. Uncontrolled infection, other autoimmune disease, pregnancy or lactation led to exclusion. Authors of the study amplified TCR beta CDR3 regions from RNA transcripts. During a first-round RT-PCR of the TCR CDR3, the HTBI primer set was used. A single record per CDR3 protein comes from TCRdb applying MiXCR to the multiplex PCR reads. This table holds a few hundred thousand distinct CDR3 sequences, roughly 14% found once. On this clonotype itself: Its specificity is unknown.

J gave up 5 bases and V 6 bases, and 8 bases lay outside the gene matches. The CDR3 totals 14 residues. Germline CDR1 reads MNHEY; CDR2 reads SMNVEV (reference sequence). General study points: Clonotypes that were expanded in thyroid above 0.001 mostly appeared in blood too.

The gene calls are TRBV27 and TRBJ1-2; TRBD1 aligns across 8 bases. The origin of this receptor is a young woman with Graves' hyperthyroidism. Sequenced: blood. The CDR3 protein is CASRDGQGGYGYTF. In DNA form, the CDR3 reads TGTGCCAGCAGGGACGGACAGGGAGGTTATGGCTACACCTTC.